This T cell receptor (beta chain) was identified during a study of blood T cell repertoires in COVID-19. Overall study: Specimens from acute and convalescent COVID-19 originated in the United States, Italy and Spain. Nucleic acid was either cDNA or gDNA, and it came from T cells, B-cell-depleted T cells, or PBMCs.

V lost 6 bases, J lost 4 bases, and 5 bases stayed unmatched. CDR1 and CDR2 (germline): MNHEY, SVGAGI. The CDR3 is 13 amino acids. Some clones are missing from TCRdb's copy, which holds only in-frame ones; the method was immunoSEQ multiplex PCR. The sample lists about 70,000 clones, 70% to 90% occurring once. Sequenced: peripheral blood. The TCR was taken from a human donor in a cohort sampled during active COVID-19. The chain is built from TRBV6-5 and TRBJ1-2, with TRBD1 matching 7 bases. The CDR3: CASRTGSGYGYTF. The CDR3 nucleotides read TGTGCCAGCAGGACAGGGAGCGGCTATGGCTACACCTTC.